This T cell receptor (beta chain) derives from a study of blood T cells in healthy people across ages. General study findings and limits: Roughly linear declines in TCR beta diversity per million T cells occurred with age. It was the long-lived donors that had more naive CD4+ cells and higher diversity than aged donors.

Worth noting for this clonotype: The antigen is undetermined.

Primers used in a second PCR of roughly 6 to 11 cycles were a sample-barcoded 5' primer and a J-beta primer mix. One entry per CDR3 protein results from TCRdb running MiXCR on the 5' RACE reads. The table lists under 2,000,000 distinct CDR3 sequences, around half of them singletons. This CDR3 is built from 15 residues. Germline lookup yields CDR1 SNHLY and CDR2 FYNNEI. The ends were cut back, 3 bases at V and 4 bases at J, with 14 bases in the middle. The chain is built from TRBV2 and TRBJ2-3; maybe TRBD2 (7 bases). Sequencing input: blood. The TCR sequence derives from a middle-aged woman in good health. The CDR3 DNA is TGTGCCAGCAGTGAGGGGGGGCCCCATCCAGATACGCAGTATTTT. Translated, it gives CASSEGGPHPDTQYF.